This TCR beta chain is from a study of T cells after yellow fever vaccination. V was shortened by 5 bases and J by 2 bases, with 4 bases between the two germline ends. This CDR3 is built from 11 residues. Germline assignment: CDR1 SGHAT and CDR2 FQNNGV. A note on this clonotype: The antigen is unknown.

Study findings and constraints: It was a weaker secondary response, yet one that peaked faster, at day 5 versus 15. One caveat is that FACS-sorted repertoires could contain abundant clonotypes contaminating from the bulk population. A small share of clonotypes appeared in both CD4 and CD8 compartments.

MiXCR, run by TCRdb on the 5' RACE reads, gives a single entry per CDR3 protein. Of about 360,000 distinct CDR3 sequences in the sample, 6.2% were seen once. This specimen consisted of PBMCs, obtained 5 days after the yellow fever booster vaccination. The chain has TRBV11-2 and TRBJ2-7, with D uncertain. The clonotype was recovered from a young man who received the YFV17D yellow fever vaccine. For the CDR3, the DNA is TGTGCCAGCAGCCAGCCCTACGAGCAGTACTTC. Its translation is CASSQPYEQYF.